This T cell receptor (beta chain) was captured in a study of cytomegalovirus exposure and HLA in healthy donors. Whole-study findings and limits: Excluded were some V segments that proved indistinguishable, including TRBV6-2 and TRBV6-3. Differences between HLA loci emerged in a later analysis of TCR association rates, with DRB1 most and HLA-C fewest. Reports indicate that TCR beta sequences accurately predicted the HLA-A and HLA-B alleles of most subjects.

Comment on this clone: Antigen unknown.

Trimming cost V 3 bases and J 5 bases, with 13 bases left between them. There are 14 residues in the CDR3. Germline CDR1 reads MGHRA; CDR2 reads YSYEKL. The PCR employed 60 Vbeta primers together with 13 Jbeta primers. Only in-frame clones appear in the TCRdb table, and some are missing; sequencing was by immunoSEQ multiplex PCR. The sample yields around 90,000 clones, 65% seen once. This TCR was sampled from a boy younger than 18 in good health and CMV-seropositive. V gene TRBV4-1 combines with J gene TRBJ2-5; tentatively, D is TRBD1 (5 bases). The sample consisted of PBMCs. The CDR3: CASSHLRGWETQYF. The CDR3 coding sequence is TGCGCCAGCAGCCATTTAAGGGGTTGGGAGACCCAGTACTTC.